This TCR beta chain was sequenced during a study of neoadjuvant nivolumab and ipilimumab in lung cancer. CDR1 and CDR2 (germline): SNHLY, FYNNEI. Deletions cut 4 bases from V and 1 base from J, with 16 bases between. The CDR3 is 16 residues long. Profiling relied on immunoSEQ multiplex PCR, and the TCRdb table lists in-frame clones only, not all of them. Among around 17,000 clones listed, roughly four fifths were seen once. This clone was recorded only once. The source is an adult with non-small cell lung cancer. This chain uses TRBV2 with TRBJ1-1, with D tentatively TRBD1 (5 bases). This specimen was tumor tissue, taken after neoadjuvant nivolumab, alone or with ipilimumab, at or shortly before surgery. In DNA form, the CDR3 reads TGTGCCAGCAGTGCCCGGGACCCTCTGAAGAACACTGAAGCTTTCTTT. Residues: CASSARDPLKNTEAFF.